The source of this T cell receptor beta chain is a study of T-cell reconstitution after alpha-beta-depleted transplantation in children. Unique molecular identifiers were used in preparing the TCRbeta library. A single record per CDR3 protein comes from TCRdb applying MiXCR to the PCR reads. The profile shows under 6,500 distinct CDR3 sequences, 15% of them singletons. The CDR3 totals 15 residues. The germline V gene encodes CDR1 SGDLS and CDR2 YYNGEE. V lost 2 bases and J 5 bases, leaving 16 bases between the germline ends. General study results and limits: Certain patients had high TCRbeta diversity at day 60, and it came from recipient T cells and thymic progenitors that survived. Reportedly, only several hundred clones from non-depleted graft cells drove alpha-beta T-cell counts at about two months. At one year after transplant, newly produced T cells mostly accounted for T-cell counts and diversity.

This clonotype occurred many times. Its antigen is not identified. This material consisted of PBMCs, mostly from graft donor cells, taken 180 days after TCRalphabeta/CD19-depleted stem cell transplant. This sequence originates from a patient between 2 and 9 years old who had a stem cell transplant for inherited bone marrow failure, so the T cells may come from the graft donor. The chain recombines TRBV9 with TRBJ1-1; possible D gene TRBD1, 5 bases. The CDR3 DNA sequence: TGTGCCAGCAGCGTTTGGGACCTGGAGCCAACTGAAGCTTTCTTT. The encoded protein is CASSVWDLEPTEAFF.